The next 21 T cell receptor beta chains were all read from a single sample in a study of regulatory T cells in long-lasting Graves disease (dated by TCRdb to the early 2020s). What the time point label conveys for this sample: persistent/refractory GD, antithyroid drugs over 5 years with positive TRAb. For both TCR sequencing and RNA sequencing, RNA was extracted from PBMCs in TRIzol. The library was generated by multiplex PCR. TCRdb names Illumina HiSeq 4000 as the instrument used. TCR beta libraries were built with iRepertoire HTBI primers and Arm-PCR amplification of CDR3 regions. TCRdb reanalyzed the raw reads on its own, using fastp at Q25 for trimming and MiXCR for clone calling, and kept in-frame beta chains. Entries that share a CDR3 protein sequence are merged under the most common genes and DNA. Across this sample there are 400,000 to 600,000 distinct CDR3 sequences, with about 22% seen only once. The ten largest clonotypes hold 6.5% to 9% of the sample.

Sequenced material: peripheral blood mononuclear cells (PBMCs), taken when the disease was refractory, from a patient treated with antithyroid drugs. The origin of the receptors is a female donor with Graves disease.

This clonotype occurred a few times. This chain uses TRBV6-1 with TRBJ2-5; 8 nucleotides align to TRBD1. The germline V gene encodes CDR1 MNHNS and CDR2 SASEGT. Trimming cost V 4 bases and J 4 bases; bases outside gene matches: 8. CDR3 length equals 15 residues. In DNA, the CDR3 is TGTGCCAGCAGTGCCCAGACAGGGGTCGGAGAGACCCAGTACTTC. Residues: CASSAQTGVGETQYF.

The chain recombines TRBV7-9 with TRBJ1-4; D remains unclear. V gave up 1 base and J gave up 8 bases, with 14 bases separating them. Looked up from germline, CDR1 is SEHNR and CDR2 is FQNEAQ (reference sequence). The CDR3 totals 15 residues. The CDR3 DNA reads as TGTGCCAGCAGCTTAGGATTCGACCTCGGGGAAAAACTGTTTTTT. It codes for CASSLGFDLGEKLFF.

This clonotype was seen only a few times. The V and J genes are TRBV20-1 and TRBJ1-1; 7 bases agree with TRBD1. V shed 0 bases, J shed 5 bases, and the junction held 9 bases outside the gene matches. Per the germline V gene, CDR1 is DFQATT and CDR2 is SNEGSKA (reference sequence). CDR3 length: 15 amino acids. The CDR3 DNA follows: TGCAGTGCTAGAGACCGACTGACAGGGCGGACTGAAGCTTTCTTT. This codes for CSARDRLTGRTEAFF.

This clonotype was picked up many times. As DNA, the CDR3 is TGTGCCAGCAGCGTACACAGGGGGCCTGTCTATGGCTACACCTTC. Its protein is CASSVHRGPVYGYTF. V gene TRBV7-2 combines with J gene TRBJ1-2; the match to TRBD1 covers 9 bases. The CDR3 totals 15 residues. Germline assignment: CDR1 SGHTA and CDR2 FQGNSA. Unmatched junction bases numbered 8, after V lost 5 bases and J lost 4 bases.

This clonotype was found a few times. One junction end disagrees with the germline gene, perhaps due to a read error. The rearrangement links TRBV7-7 to TRBJ1-1, with a weak D call TRBD1 (5 bases). Per the germline V gene, CDR1 is SSHAT and CDR2 is FNYEAQ (reference sequence). CDR3 size: 9 residues. Here the CDR3 reads CASSQGAFF. DNA of the CDR3: TGTGCTAGCAGCCAGGGAGCTTTCTTT.

Worth noting for this clonotype: A much larger clone lies one base from this, so it may be a read error. This chain uses TRBV2 with TRBJ1-4, with D uncertain. With 4 bases removed from V and 6 bases from J, the gap between germline ends came to 15 bases. Germline CDR1 reads SNHLY; CDR2 reads FYNNEI. The CDR3 consists of 15 residues. The CDR3 here is CASSAEDGEDEKLFF. As DNA, the CDR3 is TGTGCCAGCAGTGCGGAGGACGGGGAAGATGAAAAACTGTTTTTT.

This clonotype has at least ten counts. V is TRBV15 and J is TRBJ1-1, with D maybe TRBD1 (6 bases). The germline V gene has CDR1 LNHNV and CDR2 YYDKDF (reference sequence). This CDR3 spans 14 amino acids. V lost 0 bases and J lost 7, with 12 bases in between. The CDR3 DNA follows: TGTGCCACCAGCAGAGATGTGGACAGCCTTGAAGCTTTCTTT. Translation: CATSRDVDSLEAFF. Based on the CDR3 plus reference TRBV15 and TRBJ1-1, the full variable domain is DAMVIQNPRYQVTQFGKPVTLSCSQTLNHNVMYWYQQKSSQAPKLLFHYYDKDFNNEADTPDNFQSRRPNTSFCFLDIRSPGLGDTAMYLCATSRDVDSLEAFFGQGTRLTVV.

V gene TRBV7-9 combines with J gene TRBJ2-7; D is unresolved. Trimming removed 8 bases from V and 2 bases from J, with 10 bases in between. The CDR3 contains 12 residues. The germline V gene encodes CDR1 SEHNR and CDR2 FQNEAQ (reference sequence). This CDR3 reads CASSTSTYEQYF. DNA for the CDR3: TGTGCCAGCTCAACTTCAACCTACGAGCAGTACTTC.

About this clonotype itself: It may be a read error: a sequence one base away is much more abundant. The V call is TRBV6-5, the J call TRBJ2-5; 8 positions match TRBD2. The J segment lost 5 bases and the V segment lost 0 bases, leaving 11 bases of the junction unmatched. The CDR3 runs to 17 residues. Germline V gene lookup returns CDR1 MNHEY and CDR2 SVGAGI. CDR3 residues: CASSYSPWRGVRETQYF. The CDR3 DNA sequence: TGTGCCAGCAGTTACTCTCCTTGGCGGGGGGTGCGGGAGACCCAGTACTTC.

The table lists this clonotype with a few counts. The J gene is TRBJ2-3, the V gene TRBV6-1; D call uncertain. The CDR3 has 12 amino acids. Trimming shortened V by 6 bases and J by 6 bases, and 10 bases separated the two germline ends. Germline loops: CDR1 MNHNS, CDR2 SASEGT. Here the CDR3 reads CASSFPEDTQYF. The CDR3 DNA sequence: TGTGCCAGCAGCTTCCCAGAGGATACGCAGTATTTT.

This chain links TRBV7-2 with TRBJ2-7, with 8 bases matching TRBD2. The CDR3 contains 14 residues. The junction had 9 bases not matched to a gene; V was cut back by 8 bases and J by 3 bases. Germline V gene lookup returns CDR1 SGHTA and CDR2 FQGNSA. The CDR3 sequence is CASGWTAGGYEQYF. In nucleotides, the CDR3 is TGTGCCAGCGGTTGGACTGCGGGGGGCTACGAGCAGTACTTC.

The table lists this clonotype with many counts. V usage is TRBV7-2 and J usage is TRBJ1-4, with a weak D call TRBD1 (5 bases). Germline-derived CDR1 and CDR2 are SGHTA and FQGNSA. This CDR3 is built from 15 residues. Trimming removed 0 bases at V and 8 bases at J, with 13 bases between. The CDR3 is CASSLAGAWDEKLFF. In DNA, the CDR3 is TGTGCCAGCAGCTTAGCGGGAGCCTGGGACGAAAAACTGTTTTTT.

The CDR3 sequence is CASNSPGAEEPADTQYF. The CDR3 DNA reads TGTGCCAGCAACTCCCCGGGGGCGGAGGAACCCGCAGATACGCAGTATTTT. V and J are TRBV28 and TRBJ2-3; D assignment may be TRBD1 or TRBD2 (6 bases each). In germline, CDR1 is MDHEN, CDR2 SYDVKM. This CDR3 has 17 amino acids. Trimming took 7 bases from V and 4 from J, leaving 24 bases between them.

This clonotype was seen a few times. The genes are TRBV29-1 and TRBJ1-1; D is undetermined. The V gene lost 5 bases and the J gene lost 1 base, with 8 bases spanning the gap. The CDR3 spans 12 residues. CDR1 is SQVTM and CDR2 is ANQGSEA in the germline V gene. In nucleotides, the CDR3 is TGCAGCGTTACGAAACCGAACACTGAAGCTTTCTTT. It is translated as CSVTKPNTEAFF. Combining the CDR3 with reference TRBV29-1 and TRBJ1-1 gives the whole variable domain SAVISQKPSRDICQRGTSLTIQCQVDSQVTMMFWYRQQPGQSLTLIATANQGSEATYESGFVIDKFPISRPNLTFSTLTVSNMSPEDSSIYLCSVTKPNTEAFFGQGTRLTVV.

This clonotype was detected only once. This clone may be a read error of a much larger clone one base away. V gene TRBV28 combines with J gene TRBJ1-4; 10 bases fit TRBD1. J lost 8 bases, V lost 7 bases, and 10 bases had no gene match. The CDR3 totals 15 residues. Looked up from germline, CDR1 is MDHEN and CDR2 is SYDVKM. CDR3 sequence (DNA): TGTGCCAGCACCTTTAGGGACAGGGGAGGCGAAAAACTGTTTTTT. This translates into CASTFRDRGGEKLFF.

This clonotype appeared a few times. Given a much more abundant clone one base away, this may be a read error. The CDR3 end shows no conserved phenylalanine or tryptophan, and so a read error is likely. V gene TRBV28 combines with J gene TRBJ1-5; the D gene is possibly TRBD1 (5 bases). This CDR3 region has 14 residues. Germline V CDR1 and CDR2: MDHEN, SYDVKM. Trimming took off 4 bases at V and 11 bases at J, with 18 bases between the two ends. This CDR3 reads CASSSHYPRGTQHS. In DNA form, the CDR3 reads TGTGCCAGCAGTTCGCACTACCCTCGGGGGACCCAGCATTCT.

On this clonotype itself: The junction departs from the called germline gene at one end, perhaps through a read error. The chain recombines TRBV24-1 with TRBJ2-1, with TRBD2 as a possible D gene (5 bases). CDR3 length equals 11 residues. CDR1 is KGHDR and CDR2 is SFDVKD in the germline V gene. The CDR3 coding sequence is TGTGCCACGGGAGACTACCATGAGCAGTTCTTC. Amino acid sequence: CATGDYHEQFF.

This clonotype was detected ten times or more. V gene TRBV12-3 or TRBV12-4 combines with J gene TRBJ1-4, with 7 nucleotides matching TRBD1. The V segment lost 5 bases and the J segment 6 bases; nucleotides outside the gene matches: 12. The CDR3 contains 16 residues. The CDR3 is CASSPSTGLGDEKLFF. DNA of the CDR3: TGTGCCAGCAGTCCCTCGACAGGGTTGGGTGATGAAAAACTGTTTTTT.

This clonotype showed up many times. The chain employs TRBV12-3 or TRBV12-4 and TRBJ2-7, with 10 positions matching TRBD1. The CDR3 extends over 13 amino acids. Unmatched junction bases numbered 6, after V lost 6 bases and J lost 7 bases. The CDR3 reads CASRTGGLGEQYF. In DNA, the CDR3 is TGTGCCAGCAGGACAGGGGGCTTGGGTGAGCAGTACTTC.

This clonotype was seen repeatedly, ten times or more. The genes are TRBV28 and TRBJ1-4; 7 positions match TRBD1. J gave up 5 bases and V 6 bases, and 6 bases lay outside the gene matches. This CDR3 has 14 amino acids. The germline V gene encodes CDR1 MDHEN and CDR2 SYDVKM. The CDR3 reads CASSSGQLNEKLFF. CDR3 sequence (DNA): TGTGCCAGCAGCTCGGGACAGTTGAATGAAAAACTGTTTTTT.

The chain has TRBV19 and TRBJ1-6; no clear D gene. CDR3 length: 17 residues. Looked up from germline, CDR1 is LNHDA and CDR2 is SQIVND (reference sequence). The V end lost 3 bases, the J end lost 2 bases, and 14 bases lay between the germline ends. CDR3 sequence reads: CASSMETARPYNSPLHF. The CDR3 coding sequence is TGTGCCAGTAGTATGGAGACCGCGCGACCCTATAATTCACCCCTCCACTTT.